This entry concerns a single TCR beta chain. Its antigen is unknown. The sample is drawn from a study of graft-versus-host responses after intestinal transplantation. General observations from the study: GvH clone levels peaked in circulation, and this peak was associated with early post-transplant HvG declines.

Produced via immunoSEQ multiplex PCR; TCRdb's table is partial and in-frame only. This sample has approximately 58,000 clones, with roughly 90% found just once. The CDR3 extends over 16 amino acids. V dropped 8 bases and J dropped 5; count of bases not matched to a gene: 14. Germline values: CDR1 MNHEY, CDR2 SMNVEV (reference sequence). The clonotype was recovered from a human patient who received an intestinal transplant, so some T cells may come from the graft donor. The chain carries TRBV27 and TRBJ1-2; 10 bases align to TRBD1. This specimen consisted of PBMCs, obtained 26 days after transplant. The chain's CDR3 is CASATKGQGPVYGYTF. The CDR3 nucleotides are TGTGCCAGCGCCACAAAGGGACAGGGGCCGGTATATGGCTACACCTTC.